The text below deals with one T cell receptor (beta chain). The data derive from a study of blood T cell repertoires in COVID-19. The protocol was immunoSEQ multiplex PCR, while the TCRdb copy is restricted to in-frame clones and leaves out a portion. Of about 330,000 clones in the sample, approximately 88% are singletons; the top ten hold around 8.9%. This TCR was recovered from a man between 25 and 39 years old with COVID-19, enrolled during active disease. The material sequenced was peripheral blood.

The CDR3 DNA is TGTGCCAGCAGCTTTAATCAGGGGGGAGAGACCCAGTACTTC. It codes for CASSFNQGGETQYF. The chain has TRBV7-8 and TRBJ2-5; weak D call: TRBD1 (7 bases). Germline V gives CDR1 SGHVS, CDR2 FQNEAQ. V shed 3 bases and J shed 4 bases, with 12 bases lying between them. The CDR3 extends over 14 amino acids.